Following are 7 T cell receptor beta chains from one sample sequenced in a study of cytomegalovirus exposure and HLA in healthy donors. The primer mix had 60 Vbeta and 13 Jbeta primers. Sequenced by immunoSEQ multiplex PCR; TCRdb stores in-frame clones only, minus some. The sample holds about 110,000 clones, around 83% seen once. Sequences were obtained from PBMCs. The receptor source for this set is a man in his thirties or forties in good health and CMV-seropositive.

This sequence joins TRBV5-1 and TRBJ1-3, with TRBD1 matching over 7 bases. From germline, CDR1 is SGHRS and CDR2 YFSETQ. V lost 4 bases and J lost 3; bases outside the gene matches: 10. The CDR3 has 16 amino acids. The CDR3 sequence: CASSPGTARFGNTIYF. Here the CDR3 DNA reads TGCGCCAGCAGCCCAGGGACAGCTCGGTTTGGAAACACCATATATTTT.

The CDR3 nucleotides are TGTGCCAGTAGTGTGGGACTAGCGGGCCGATACTCTGGGGCCAACGTCCTGACTTTC. Its protein product is CASSVGLAGRYSGANVLTF. The rearrangement joins TRBV19 to TRBJ2-6; 12 bases fit TRBD2. The CDR3 is made up of 19 amino acids. Germline V lookup: CDR1 LNHDA, CDR2 SQIVND (reference sequence). After removal of 5 bases from V and 0 bases from J, the junction contained 8 bases not matched to a gene.

In its sample, this clone was seen a few times. This chain links TRBV10-2 with TRBJ1-1, with D possibly TRBD1 on 5 matching bases. CDR1 WSHSY and CDR2 SAAADI come from the germline V gene. This CDR3 is 14 amino acids long. V was trimmed by 2 bases and J by 5 bases, leaving 12 bases between them. The CDR3 sequence: CASSENPGGTEAFF. CDR3 nucleotides: TGCGCCAGCAGTGAGAACCCGGGGGGGACTGAAGCTTTCTTT.

Here the CDR3 reads CASSSAGYDTGELFF. The CDR3 DNA follows: TGCGCCAGCAGTTCGGCAGGGTACGACACCGGGGAGCTGTTTTTT. V usage is TRBV5-1 and J usage is TRBJ2-2; possibly TRBD1 for D (5 bases). CDR1 and CDR2 from the germline V gene are SGHRS and YFSETQ. The CDR3 extends over 15 amino acids. Trimming pared 5 bases from V and 3 bases from J, leaving 14 bases between.

The gene calls are TRBV19 and TRBJ2-4; weak D call: TRBD1 (5 bases). Germline assignment: CDR1 LNHDA and CDR2 SQIVND (reference sequence). This CDR3 region has 15 residues. V was cut by 7 bases and J by 0 bases, with 13 bases left in between. The CDR3 loop reads CASKGLREAKNIQYF. CDR3 nucleotide sequence: TGTGCCAGTAAGGGGCTGCGAGAAGCCAAAAACATTCAGTACTTC. The variable domain in full, completed from reference TRBV19 and TRBJ2-4, reads DGGITQSPKYLFRKEGQNVTLSCEQNLNHDAMYWYRQDPGQGLRLIYYSQIVNDFQKGDIAEGYSVSREKKESFPLTVTSAQKNPTAFYLCASKGLREAKNIQYFGAGTRLSVL.

The chain links TRBV11-2 to TRBJ2-3; D is ambiguous. Per germline, CDR1 SGHAT and CDR2 FQNNGV. The germline V and J ends were trimmed by 1 base and 3 bases, with 2 bases remaining between them. CDR3 size: 12 residues. For the CDR3, the DNA is TGTGCCAGCAGCTTAGCGACAGATACGCAGTATTTT. Its protein is CASSLATDTQYF.

The chain recombines TRBV10-3 with TRBJ2-1; possible D gene TRBD1, 6 bases. The CDR3 is made up of 16 amino acids. CDR1 and CDR2 (germline): ENHRY, SYGVKD. With 2 bases removed from V and 5 bases from J, the gap between germline ends came to 16 bases. Here the CDR3 DNA reads TGTGCCATCAGTGAGACATACCTGACAGGCGACAATGAGCAGTTCTTC. Translation gives CAISETYLTGDNEQFF.